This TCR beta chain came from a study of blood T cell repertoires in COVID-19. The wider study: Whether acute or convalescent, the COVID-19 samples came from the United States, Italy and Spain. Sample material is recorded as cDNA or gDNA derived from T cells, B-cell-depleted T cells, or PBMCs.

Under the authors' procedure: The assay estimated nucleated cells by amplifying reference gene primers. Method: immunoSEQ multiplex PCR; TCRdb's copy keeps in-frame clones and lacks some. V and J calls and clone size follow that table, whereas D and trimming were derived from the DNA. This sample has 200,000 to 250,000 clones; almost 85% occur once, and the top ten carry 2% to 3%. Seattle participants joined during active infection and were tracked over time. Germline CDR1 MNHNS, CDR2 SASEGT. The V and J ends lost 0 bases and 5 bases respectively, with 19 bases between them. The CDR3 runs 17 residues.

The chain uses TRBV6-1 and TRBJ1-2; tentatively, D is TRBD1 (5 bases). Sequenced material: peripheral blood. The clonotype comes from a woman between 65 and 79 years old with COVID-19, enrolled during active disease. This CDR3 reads CASSEARYRINDYGYTF. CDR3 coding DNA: TGTGCCAGCAGTGAAGCGCGATACAGGATTAATGATTATGGCTACACCTTC.